The clone carrying this T cell receptor beta chain was counted many times. These data come from a study of Graves' ophthalmopathy and Graves' hyperthyroidism. Scientists amplified the TCR beta CDR3 regions from RNA transcripts. Investigators did first-round RT-PCR with HTBI primers, then second-round multiplex PCR. TCRdb re-derived calls from the multiplex PCR reads in MiXCR, one entry per CDR3 protein. The table lists about 370,000 distinct CDR3 sequences, 17% of them singletons. No progression to ophthalmopathy over 18 months defined stable hyperthyroidism. In this cohort, patients with other autoimmune diseases, uncontrolled infections, pregnancy or lactation were excluded. Fresh peripheral blood (around 9.7 ml) yielded the PBMCs. V was pared by 1 base and J by 3 bases, with 11 bases of the junction left unmatched. The CDR3 has 17 amino acids. The germline CDR1 and CDR2 sequences are DFQATT and SNEGSKA (reference sequence).

This TCR derives from an adult woman with stable Graves' hyperthyroidism. The gene calls are TRBV20-1 and TRBJ2-7; TRBD2 agrees at 11 bases. Sequencing was performed on peripheral blood. Here the CDR3 reads CSARVLGLTSGSYEQYF. In DNA, the CDR3 is TGCAGTGCTAGAGTTTTAGGCCTCACTAGCGGGAGCTACGAGCAGTACTTC.